The 19 T cell receptor beta chains given below trace back to one sample, sequenced in a study of T cells in Graves' hyperthyroidism and ophthalmopathy. TCR beta CDR3 region amplification was performed from RNA transcripts. First-round RT-PCR targeting the TCR CDR3 was performed with the HTBI primer set. One entry per CDR3 protein, called by TCRdb with MiXCR from the multiplex PCR reads. This sample has about 500,000 distinct CDR3 sequences; about 16% occur once, and the top ten carry over 25%. Sequencing was done on a sample of blood. Source of these receptors: a woman younger than 45 with Graves' ophthalmopathy.

This clonotype was seen more than once but under ten times. The genes are TRBV20-1 and TRBJ2-1, with D unclear. The CDR3 spans 14 residues. CDR1 and CDR2 (germline): DFQATT, SNEGSKA (reference sequence). V gave up 5 bases and J gave up 0 bases, with 11 bases separating them. This chain's CDR3 is CSAPRLSSYNEQFF. CDR3 coding DNA: TGCAGTGCTCCAAGACTGAGCTCCTACAATGAGCAGTTCTTC.

This clonotype has just a few counts. This rearrangement joins TRBV29-1 to TRBJ2-1; no clear D. From germline, CDR1 is SQVTM and CDR2 ANQGSEA. V was trimmed by 4 bases and J by 9 bases, leaving 13 bases between them. The CDR3 length is 12 residues. CDR3 in amino acids: CSVAPELSEQFF. CDR3 DNA: TGCAGCGTTGCCCCCGAGCTGTCTGAGCAGTTCTTC.

The chain joins TRBV27 to TRBJ2-1, with D unresolved. The CDR3 is made up of 14 amino acids. V shed 3 bases and J shed 8 bases, with 14 bases lying between them. CDR1 MNHEY and CDR2 SMNVEV come from the germline V gene (reference sequence). The CDR3, as DNA: TGTGCCAGCAGTTTGGCCATTCCAAGACATGAGCAGTTCTTC. It is translated as CASSLAIPRHEQFF.

This chain connects TRBV29-1 to TRBJ2-2, with TRBD1 matching 9 bases. The junction had 3 bases not matched to a gene; V was cut back by 7 bases and J by 3 bases. Germline V gene lookup returns CDR1 SQVTM and CDR2 ANQGSEA. The CDR3 covers 13 residues. CDR3 in DNA: TGCAGCGGGGGACAGGGACACACCGGGGAGCTGTTTTTT. Its protein is CSGGQGHTGELFF.

This clonotype has a handful of counts. This chain uses TRBV28 with TRBJ2-1; possibly TRBD2 for D (6 bases). Germline assignment: CDR1 MDHEN and CDR2 SYDVKM. The V gene lost 9 bases and the J gene lost 6 bases, with 9 bases spanning the gap. This CDR3 comprises 11 residues. Here the CDR3 DNA reads TGTGCCAGTATGGGGGGCAATGAGCAGTTCTTC. It specifies CASMGGNEQFF.

The chain is built from TRBV2 and TRBJ1-1; a possible D gene is TRBD1 (6 bases). Germline V CDR1 and CDR2: SNHLY, FYNNEI. Deletions cut 3 bases from V and 1 base from J, with 21 bases between. This CDR3 contains 18 residues. The CDR3 region has the DNA TGTGCCAGCAGTGAGTTGATAGGGGCAGGGGCCTCGAACACTGAAGCTTTCTTT. Encoded protein: CASSELIGAGASNTEAFF.

V usage is TRBV28 and J usage is TRBJ2-3, with 9 bases identical to TRBD2. The V gene's germline CDR1 is MDHEN and CDR2 SYDVKM. CDR3 length: 14 residues. Trimming at V came to 2 bases and at J to 4 bases, leaving 1 base not matched to a gene. Here the CDR3 DNA reads TGTGCCAGCAGTTTACTAGCGGGACCAGATACGCAGTATTTT. Translating it yields CASSLLAGPDTQYF. The complete variable domain, with remaining parts taken from reference TRBV28 and TRBJ2-3, reads DVKVTQSSRYLVKRTGEKVFLECVQDMDHENMFWYRQDPGLGLRLIYFSYDVKMKEKGDIPEGYSVSREKKERFSLILESASTNQTSMYLCASSLLAGPDTQYFGPGTRLTVL.

This chain uses TRBV24-1 with TRBJ2-1; TRBD2 is a possible D gene (5 bases). The length of the CDR3 is 16 residues. Between the trimmed V and J ends, which lost 5 bases and 11 bases, there was a span of 24 bases. Per germline, CDR1 KGHDR and CDR2 SFDVKD. CDR3 DNA sequence: TGTGCCACCAGTGGACATACCGGGTCGGAGGCGTATAAGCAGTTCTTC. It encodes CATSGHTGSEAYKQFF.

CDR3 nucleotide sequence: TGTGCCAGCAGCGACGGTCTGGCGGGAGGGACGGATGAGCAGTTCTTC. Protein product: CASSDGLAGGTDEQFF. The V call is TRBV9, the J call TRBJ2-1; TRBD2 aligns across 9 bases. Germline CDR1 and CDR2: SGDLS and YYNGEE. J gave up 8 bases and V 3 bases, and 12 bases lay outside the gene matches. This CDR3 spans 16 amino acids.

This clonotype has more than one count but fewer than ten. The chain links TRBV28 to TRBJ1-6; D gene unclear. With 2 bases removed from V and 8 bases from J, the gap between germline ends came to 13 bases. CDR3 length: 15 residues. Germline V CDR1 and CDR2: MDHEN, SYDVKM. CDR3 DNA sequence: TGTGCCAGCAGTTTAAGGATGTGGGTTGATTCACCCCTCCACTTT. Translated, it gives CASSLRMWVDSPLHF.

This clonotype was observed a handful of times. The CDR3 is CASSIVEYQPQHF. CDR3 DNA sequence: TGTGCCAGTAGTATAGTCGAGTATCAGCCCCAGCATTTT. This chain joins TRBV19 and TRBJ1-5, with no clear D. V lost 1 base and J 5 bases, leaving 6 bases between the germline ends. This CDR3 region has 13 residues. The germline V gene has CDR1 LNHDA and CDR2 SQIVND (reference sequence).

Concerning this clonotype itself: A much larger clone differs from this one at a single base, so this may be a read error. The rearrangement uses TRBV20-1 and TRBJ1-4, with a weak D call TRBD1 (6 bases). The germline CDR1 and CDR2 sequences are DFQATT and SNEGSKA (reference sequence). The length of the CDR3 is 13 residues. This CDR3 is CSAYREANERLFF. DNA of the CDR3: TGCAGTGCCTACAGGGAGGCTAATGAAAGACTGTTTTTT.

The table lists this clonotype with many counts. The V gene is TRBV6-1, the J gene TRBJ2-2; 13 bases are a match to TRBD2. After removal of 2 bases from V and 4 bases from J, the junction contained 7 bases not matched to a gene. This CDR3 contains 18 residues. The V gene's germline CDR1 is MNHNS and CDR2 SASEGT. CDR3 sequence: CASSERTSGSSVTGELFF. For the CDR3, the DNA is TGTGCCAGCAGTGAAAGGACTAGCGGGAGTAGCGTCACCGGGGAGCTGTTTTTT.

Many counts were recorded for this clonotype. The V gene is TRBV5-1, the J gene TRBJ2-7, with TRBD1 matching 7 bases. This CDR3 comprises 15 residues. Losses at the gene ends were 3 bases for V and 1 base for J; bases not matched to a gene: 7. CDR1 is SGHRS and CDR2 is YFSETQ in the germline V gene. CDR3 residues: CASSYEDRRSYEQYF. CDR3 in DNA: TGCGCCAGCAGCTACGAGGACAGGAGATCCTACGAGCAGTACTTC.

This clonotype has a handful of counts. The rearrangement links TRBV29-1 to TRBJ2-1; D not certain. The CDR3 sequence is 12 residues long. V was shortened by 4 bases and J by 7 bases, with 11 bases between the two germline ends. CDR1 and CDR2 (germline): SQVTM, ANQGSEA. CDR3 nucleotide sequence: TGCAGCGTTGGTGGGATTCTTAATGAGCAGTTCTTC. Encoded protein: CSVGGILNEQFF.

This chain joins TRBV5-4 and TRBJ1-5, with D unresolved. This CDR3 region has 13 residues. Germline V gene data show CDR1 as SGHNT and CDR2 as YYREEE (reference sequence). V was cut by 2 bases and J by 5 bases, with 8 bases left in between. CDR3 nucleotide sequence: TGTGCCAGCAGCTTACAGTTGGATCAGCCCCAGCATTTT. It codes for CASSLQLDQPQHF.

The chain has TRBV5-6 and TRBJ2-2, with D perhaps TRBD2 (6 bases). The germline gives CDR1 SGHDT, CDR2 YYEEEE. CDR3 size: 17 residues. The V gene lost 4 bases and the J gene lost 3 bases, with 19 bases spanning the gap. The DNA of the CDR3 is TGTGCCAGCAGCGAGGGACTCTCCCGGACTCACACCGGGGAGCTGTTTTTT. Encoded protein: CASSEGLSRTHTGELFF.

This clonotype was counted between two and nine times. CDR3 DNA sequence: TGCGCCAGCAGCCAAGAAGAGACAGCGGGAGGTGGGGAGCAGTACTTC. It is translated as CASSQEETAGGGEQYF. V and J are TRBV4-1 and TRBJ2-7, with 9 bases aligning to TRBD2. Germline V gene lookup returns CDR1 MGHRA and CDR2 YSYEKL. The CDR3 is 16 residues long. V lost 0 bases and J lost 7; bases outside the gene matches: 10.

This clonotype was seen a handful of times. The chain recombines TRBV9 with TRBJ2-3; TRBD2 matches at 9 bases. The CDR3 is 18 residues long. Trimming removed 3 bases from V and 6 bases from J; junction bases left unmatched: 17. Germline assignment: CDR1 SGDLS and CDR2 YYNGEE. The CDR3 sequence is CASSAEVDPSGIFDTQYF. Written as DNA, the CDR3 is TGTGCCAGCAGCGCAGAGGTTGATCCTAGCGGGATTTTTGATACGCAGTATTTT. Based on the CDR3 plus reference TRBV9 and TRBJ2-3, the full variable domain is DSGVTQTPKHLITATGQRVTLRCSPRSGDLSVYWYQQSLDQGLQFLIQYYNGEERAKGNILERFSAQQFPDLHSELNLSSLELGDSALYFCASSAEVDPSGIFDTQYFGPGTRLTVL.